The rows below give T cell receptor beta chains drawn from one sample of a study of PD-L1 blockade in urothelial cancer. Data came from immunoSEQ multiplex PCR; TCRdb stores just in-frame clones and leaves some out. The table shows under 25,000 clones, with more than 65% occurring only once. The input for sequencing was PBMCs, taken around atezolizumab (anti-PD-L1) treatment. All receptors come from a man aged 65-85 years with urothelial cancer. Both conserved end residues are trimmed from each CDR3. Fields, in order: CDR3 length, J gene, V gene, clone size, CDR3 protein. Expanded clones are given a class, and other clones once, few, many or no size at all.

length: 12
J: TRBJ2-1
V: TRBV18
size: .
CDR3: ASSVLAGGNEQF

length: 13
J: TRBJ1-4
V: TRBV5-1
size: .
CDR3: ASSRDRATNEKLF

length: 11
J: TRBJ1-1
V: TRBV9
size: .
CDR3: ASNRGGNTEAF

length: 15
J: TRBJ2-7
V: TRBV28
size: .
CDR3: ASSSPASGKSSYEQY

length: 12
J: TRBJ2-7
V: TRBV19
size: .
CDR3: ASSPGQVTYEQY

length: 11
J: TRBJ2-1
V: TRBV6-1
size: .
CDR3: ASRTGGYNEQF

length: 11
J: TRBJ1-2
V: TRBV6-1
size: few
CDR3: ASSATDQGATT

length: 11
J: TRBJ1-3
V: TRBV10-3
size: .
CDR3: AIGVDRGNTIY

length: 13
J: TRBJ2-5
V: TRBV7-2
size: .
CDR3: ASSFTGGPQETQY

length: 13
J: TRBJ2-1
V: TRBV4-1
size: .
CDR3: ASSQAPSPYNEQF

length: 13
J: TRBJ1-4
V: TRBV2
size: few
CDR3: ASSVRAETNEKLF

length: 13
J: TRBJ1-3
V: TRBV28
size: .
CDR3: ASSLGQGGGNTIY

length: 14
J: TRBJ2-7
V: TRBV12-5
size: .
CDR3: ASGLVVRQGRYEQY

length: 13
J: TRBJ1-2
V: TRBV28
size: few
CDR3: ASSLLDRAWSGYT

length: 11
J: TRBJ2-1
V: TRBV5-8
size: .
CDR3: ASPLRGFNEQF

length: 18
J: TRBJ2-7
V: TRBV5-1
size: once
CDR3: ASSAPLAGALRTTYYEQY

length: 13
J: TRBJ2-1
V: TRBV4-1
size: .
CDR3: ASSQPSGAYNEQF

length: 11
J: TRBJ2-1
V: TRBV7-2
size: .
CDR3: ASSLGSGNEQF

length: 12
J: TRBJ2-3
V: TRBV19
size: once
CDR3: ASSTLASRDTQY

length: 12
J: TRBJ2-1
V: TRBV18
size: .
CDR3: ASSPGLADNEQF

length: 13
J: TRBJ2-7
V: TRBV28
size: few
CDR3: ASIPVDRPVSGQY

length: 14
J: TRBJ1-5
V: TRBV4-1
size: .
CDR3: ASSQRDIKSSQPQH